What follows are 12 T cell receptor beta chains derived from one specimen sequenced in a study of blood T cell repertoires in COVID-19. Profiled with immunoSEQ multiplex PCR; TCRdb holds only in-frame clones, not every one. The table lists tens of thousands of clones, 87% of them singletons. The specimen was peripheral blood. These receptors were collected from a human donor in a cohort sampled during active COVID-19.

The chain uses TRBV6-5 and TRBJ1-6; 7 bases are a match to TRBD1. Trimming took 6 bases from V and 7 from J; bases not matched to a gene: 9. Germline CDR1 is MNHEY and CDR2 is SVGAGI. This CDR3 has 15 amino acids. The CDR3 loop reads CASSATGTANSPLHF. The CDR3 nucleotides read TGTGCCAGCAGCGCCACCGGGACAGCCAATTCACCCCTCCACTTT.

The genes are TRBV11-3 and TRBJ1-1; D is unclear. V was cut by 1 base and J by 10 bases, with 10 bases left in between. The CDR3 is 12 residues long. CDR1 is SGHNT, CDR2 YENEEA, per germline. The CDR3 loop reads CASSLVGGLAFF. In nucleotides, the CDR3 is TGTGCCAGCAGCTTAGTGGGAGGATTAGCTTTCTTT.

V gene TRBV10-1 combines with J gene TRBJ2-2; 9 nucleotides line up with TRBD2. The length of the CDR3 is 15 residues. V shed 0 bases and J 7 bases; nucleotides not matched to a gene: 3. CDR1 and CDR2 (germline): WNHNN, SYGVQD (reference sequence). The CDR3 sequence: CASSESSSGSGELFF. The CDR3 DNA follows: TGCGCCAGCAGTGAGTCGAGTAGCGGGAGCGGGGAGCTGTTTTTT.

The chain recombines TRBV10-1 with TRBJ2-3; possibly TRBD2 for D (6 bases). CDR1 and CDR2 from the germline V gene are WNHNN and SYGVQD (reference sequence). The CDR3 covers 16 residues. The V end lost 3 bases, the J end lost 0 bases, and 13 bases lay between the germline ends. In nucleotides, the CDR3 is TGCGCCAGCAGTGATTTCGGGAGAGCTAGCACAGATACGCAGTATTTT. It yields the protein CASSDFGRASTDTQYF.

The chain joins TRBV5-1 to TRBJ1-3, with a possible D match to TRBD1 (5 bases). Germline CDR1 is SGHRS and CDR2 is YFSETQ. This CDR3 region has 19 residues. Trimming removed 4 bases from V and 0 bases from J, with 23 bases in between. The CDR3 region has the DNA TGCGCCAGCAGCCCGGGGAGGGGCCCGGGGGTAAGCTCTGGAAACACCATATATTTT. Its protein product is CASSPGRGPGVSSGNTIYF.

V gene TRBV19 combines with J gene TRBJ2-7; 13 bases are a match to TRBD2. The CDR3 extends over 15 amino acids. V lost 4 bases and J lost 7; bases outside the gene matches: 7. CDR1 and CDR2 from the germline V gene are LNHDA and SQIVND (reference sequence). The chain's CDR3 is CASSTSGLAGREQYF. The DNA for the CDR3 is TGTGCCAGTAGTACCTCGGGACTAGCGGGACGGGAGCAGTACTTC.

The V call is TRBV2, the J call TRBJ1-4; TRBD1 matches 8 bases. The V and J ends lost 7 bases and 8 bases, in that order; junction bases with no gene match: 9. The CDR3 sequence is 14 residues long. Germline-derived CDR1 and CDR2 are SNHLY and FYNNEI. CDR3 region: CASTYSDRAEKLFF. DNA of the CDR3: TGTGCCAGCACCTACTCGGACAGGGCCGAAAAACTGTTTTTT.

J is TRBJ2-5 and V is TRBV7-9; no reliable D call. Germline CDR1 and CDR2: SEHNR and FQNEAQ (reference sequence). The CDR3 length is 14 residues. Deletions cut 0 bases from V and 2 bases from J, with 7 bases between. CDR3 region: CASSLATTQETQYF. CDR3 coding DNA: TGTGCCAGCAGCTTAGCGACAACTCAAGAGACCCAGTACTTC. Together with reference TRBV7-9 and TRBJ2-5, the CDR3 gives the full variable domain: DTGVSQNPRHKITKRGQNVTFRCDPISEHNRLYWYRQTLGQGPEFLTYFQNEAQLEKSRLLSDRFSAERPKGSFSTLEIQRTEQGDSAMYLCASSLATTQETQYFGPGTRLLVL.

The gene calls are TRBV6-4 and TRBJ2-1; the match to TRBD2 covers 7 bases. This CDR3 region has 15 residues. The J segment lost 4 bases and the V segment lost 6 bases, leaving 9 bases of the junction unmatched. Germline V gene sequence: CDR1 MRHNA, CDR2 SNTAGT. The CDR3 DNA reads as TGTGCCAGCAGCCCCCAAGCGGGATCTTACAATGAGCAGTTCTTC. This gives the protein CASSPQAGSYNEQFF.

The V gene is TRBV19, the J gene TRBJ1-1, with D tentatively TRBD1 (5 bases). The CDR3 length is 15 residues. V was shortened by 8 bases and J by 1 base, with 17 bases between the two germline ends. Germline values: CDR1 LNHDA, CDR2 SQIVND (reference sequence). CDR3 DNA: TGTGCCAGTGGCCCAAGGGGCAATTCGAACACTGAAGCTTTCTTT. Translating gives CASGPRGNSNTEAFF. The variable domain in full, completed from reference TRBV19 and TRBJ1-1, reads DGGITQSPKYLFRKEGQNVTLSCEQNLNHDAMYWYRQDPGQGLRLIYYSQIVNDFQKGDIAEGYSVSREKKESFPLTVTSAQKNPTAFYLCASGPRGNSNTEAFFGQGTRLTVV.

This sequence joins TRBV19 and TRBJ1-2, with D uncertain. This CDR3 contains 13 residues. Per germline, CDR1 LNHDA and CDR2 SQIVND (reference sequence). Deletions cut 3 bases from V and 4 bases from J, with 9 bases between. CDR3 residues: CASSIPQFYGYTF. In DNA form, the CDR3 reads TGTGCCAGTAGTATCCCCCAGTTCTATGGCTACACCTTC. Supplemented by reference TRBV19 and TRBJ1-2, the full variable domain reads DGGITQSPKYLFRKEGQNVTLSCEQNLNHDAMYWYRQDPGQGLRLIYYSQIVNDFQKGDIAEGYSVSREKKESFPLTVTSAQKNPTAFYLCASSIPQFYGYTFGSGTRLTVV.

This sequence joins TRBV4-1 and TRBJ1-1; TRBD1 matches at 7 bases. Germline V gives CDR1 MGHRA, CDR2 YSYEKL. The CDR3 has 16 amino acids. V dropped 4 bases and J dropped 0; count of bases not matched to a gene: 8. DNA of the CDR3: TGCGCCAGCAGCCTTTGGACAGGCGACCTGAACACTGAAGCTTTCTTT. It specifies CASSLWTGDLNTEAFF.